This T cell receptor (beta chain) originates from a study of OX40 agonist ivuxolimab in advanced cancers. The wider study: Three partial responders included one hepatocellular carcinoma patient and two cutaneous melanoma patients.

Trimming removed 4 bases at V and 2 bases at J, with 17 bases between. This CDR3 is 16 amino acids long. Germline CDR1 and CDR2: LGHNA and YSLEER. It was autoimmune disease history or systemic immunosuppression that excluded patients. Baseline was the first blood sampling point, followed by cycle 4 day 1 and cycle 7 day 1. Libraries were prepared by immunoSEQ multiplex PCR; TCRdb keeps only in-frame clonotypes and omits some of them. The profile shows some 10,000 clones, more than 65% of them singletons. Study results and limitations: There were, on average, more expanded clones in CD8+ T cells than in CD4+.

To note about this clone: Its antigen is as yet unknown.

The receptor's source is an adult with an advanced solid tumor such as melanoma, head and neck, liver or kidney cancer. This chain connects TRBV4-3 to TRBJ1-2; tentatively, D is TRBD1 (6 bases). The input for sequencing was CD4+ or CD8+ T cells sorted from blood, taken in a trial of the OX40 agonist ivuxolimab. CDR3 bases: TGCGCCAGCAGCCCCGGACAGCCGCGCGGAAACTATGGCTACACCTTC. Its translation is CASSPGQPRGNYGYTF.